A selection of T cell receptor beta chains follows, all from one sample in a study of lymphopenia after photon versus proton radiotherapy. Using immunoSEQ multiplex PCR, the repertoire was profiled, and TCRdb retains in-frame clones only, with some absent. This table holds approximately 71,000 clones, roughly 91% found once. Sample: peripheral blood, taken from a patient treated with photon-based radiotherapy. These receptors were taken from a woman in her seventies with pancreatic cancer. Both conserved end residues are part of each CDR3. Fields, in order: V gene, J gene, clone size, D gene, CDR3 protein, CDR3 DNA. A D gene is named only where the DNA matches it firmly. Clone size is given for some rows only: seen once, a few or many times, or a class if the clone is expanded.

V gene: TRBV27
J gene: TRBJ1-2
clone size: -
D gene: -
CDR3 protein: CASSPHKARGGGYTF
CDR3 DNA: TGTGCCAGCAGTCCTCACAAGGCTCGGGGTGGTGGCTACACCTTC

V gene: TRBV5-1
J gene: TRBJ1-3
clone size: -
D gene: -
CDR3 protein: CASASDSSGNTIYF
CDR3 DNA: TGCGCCAGCGCATCGGACAGCTCTGGAAACACCATATATTTT

V gene: TRBV5-1
J gene: TRBJ2-3
clone size: -
D gene: TRBD1
CDR3 protein: CASSERQGTDTQYF
CDR3 DNA: TGCGCCAGCAGCGAGAGACAGGGAACAGATACGCAGTATTTT

V gene: TRBV7-8
J gene: TRBJ2-1
clone size: -
D gene: TRBD2
CDR3 protein: CASSLSRLAGVGEQFF
CDR3 DNA: TGTGCCAGCAGCTTGTCTAGACTAGCGGGAGTTGGTGAGCAGTTCTTC

V gene: TRBV7-9
J gene: TRBJ2-3
clone size: -
D gene: -
CDR3 protein: CASSLSAGWDTQYF
CDR3 DNA: TGTGCCAGCAGCTTGTCGGCGGGGTGGGATACGCAGTATTTT

V gene: TRBV9
J gene: TRBJ1-2
clone size: -
D gene: TRBD1
CDR3 protein: CASSQQTGGLYGYTF
CDR3 DNA: TGTGCCAGCAGCCAACAGACAGGGGGGTTATATGGCTACACCTTC

V gene: TRBV19
J gene: TRBJ1-5
clone size: once
D gene: TRBD1
CDR3 protein: CATMDRGRGNQPQHF
CDR3 DNA: TGTGCCACTATGGACAGGGGGCGCGGCAATCAGCCCCAGCATTTT

V gene: TRBV28
J gene: TRBJ1-2
clone size: -
D gene: -
CDR3 protein: CASSGGYGYTF
CDR3 DNA: TGTGCCAGCAGCGGGGGCTATGGCTACACCTTC

V gene: TRBV29-1
J gene: TRBJ1-3
clone size: -
D gene: TRBD1
CDR3 protein: CSVGDRGSGNTIYF
CDR3 DNA: TGCAGCGTCGGAGACAGGGGCTCTGGAAACACCATATATTTT

V gene: TRBV9
J gene: TRBJ1-2
clone size: -
D gene: -
CDR3 protein: CASSLNSDGYTF
CDR3 DNA: TGTGCCAGCAGCCTTAATAGCGATGGCTACACCTTC

V gene: TRBV28
J gene: TRBJ2-2
clone size: -
D gene: -
CDR3 protein: CASSLGGNTGELFF
CDR3 DNA: TGTGCCAGCAGTTTAGGCGGGAACACCGGGGAGCTGTTTTTT

V gene: TRBV9
J gene: TRBJ1-1
clone size: once
D gene: -
CDR3 protein: CASSPQGHQNTEAFF
CDR3 DNA: TGTGCCAGCAGCCCCCAGGGGCATCAGAACACTGAAGCTTTCTTT

V gene: TRBV19
J gene: TRBJ1-2
clone size: -
D gene: -
CDR3 protein: CASTLETGTNYGYTF
CDR3 DNA: TGTGCCAGTACCCTGGAAACCGGGACCAACTATGGCTACACCTTC

V gene: TRBV20-1
J gene: TRBJ2-2
clone size: -
D gene: -
CDR3 protein: CSATYTGELFF
CDR3 DNA: TGCAGTGCTACCTACACCGGGGAGCTGTTTTTT

V gene: TRBV5-1
J gene: TRBJ2-2
clone size: -
D gene: TRBD2
CDR3 protein: CASSLEGRGRGELFF
CDR3 DNA: TGCGCCAGCAGCTTGGAAGGACGCGGGAGGGGGGAGCTGTTTTTT

V gene: TRBV18
J gene: TRBJ2-5
clone size: -
D gene: -
CDR3 protein: CASSPLSWNQETQYF
CDR3 DNA: TGTGCCAGCTCACCACTTTCCTGGAACCAAGAGACCCAGTACTTC

V gene: TRBV9
J gene: TRBJ1-1
clone size: -
D gene: TRBD1
CDR3 protein: CASSVRTGGAEAFF
CDR3 DNA: TGTGCCAGCAGCGTCAGGACAGGGGGCGCCGAAGCTTTCTTT

V gene: TRBV10-3
J gene: TRBJ2-1
clone size: -
D gene: TRBD1
CDR3 protein: CAISGRTGRGSYNEQFF
CDR3 DNA: TGTGCCATCAGTGGAAGGACAGGACGGGGCTCCTACAATGAGCAGTTCTTC

V gene: TRBV9
J gene: TRBJ1-2
clone size: -
D gene: -
CDR3 protein: CASSVGERNYGYTF
CDR3 DNA: TGTGCCAGCAGCGTAGGTGAAAGGAATTATGGCTACACCTTC

V gene: TRBV9
J gene: TRBJ2-3
clone size: -
D gene: -
CDR3 protein: CASSVGLGGKDTQYF
CDR3 DNA: TGTGCCAGCAGCGTAGGACTTGGGGGCAAAGATACGCAGTATTTT

V gene: TRBV7-9
J gene: TRBJ2-7
clone size: -
D gene: -
CDR3 protein: CASSIDYEQYF
CDR3 DNA: TGTGCCAGCAGCATCGACTACGAGCAGTACTTC

V gene: TRBV14
J gene: TRBJ1-2
clone size: -
D gene: -
CDR3 protein: CASSPIQRGLANYGYTF
CDR3 DNA: TGTGCCAGCAGCCCCATTCAAAGAGGGCTGGCTAACTATGGCTACACCTTC

V gene: TRBV28
J gene: TRBJ2-5
clone size: -
D gene: TRBD1
CDR3 protein: CASSSYYSRTGTEETQYF
CDR3 DNA: TGTGCCAGCAGTTCGTATTACTCCCGGACAGGGACGGAGGAGACCCAGTACTTC

V gene: TRBV11-1
J gene: TRBJ2-7
clone size: -
D gene: TRBD2
CDR3 protein: CASSFDRTSGSSYEQYF
CDR3 DNA: TGTGCCAGCAGCTTCGACCGGACTAGCGGGAGCTCCTACGAGCAGTACTTC

V gene: TRBV5-6
J gene: TRBJ2-7
clone size: -
D gene: -
CDR3 protein: CASSTRSGEGLYF
CDR3 DNA: TGTGCCAGCAGCACACGTTCAGGGGAGGGCTTGTACTTC

V gene: TRBV4-3
J gene: TRBJ2-3
clone size: -
D gene: -
CDR3 protein: CASSQAGGSFRDTQYF
CDR3 DNA: TGCGCCAGCAGCCAAGCTGGAGGCTCCTTCAGGGATACGCAGTATTTT

V gene: TRBV7-8
J gene: TRBJ2-2
clone size: few
D gene: TRBD2
CDR3 protein: CASSFGRRPNTGELFF
CDR3 DNA: TGTGCCAGCAGCTTCGGGAGGCGGCCGAACACCGGGGAGCTGTTTTTT

V gene: TRBV4-1
J gene: TRBJ2-1
clone size: once
D gene: TRBD2
CDR3 protein: CASRPGLASANEQFF
CDR3 DNA: TGCGCCAGCAGACCCGGACTAGCGAGCGCCAATGAGCAGTTCTTC

V gene: TRBV5-4
J gene: TRBJ2-7
clone size: -
D gene: TRBD2
CDR3 protein: CASSLNAGEGGEQYF
CDR3 DNA: TGTGCCAGCAGCTTGAACGCGGGAGAGGGTGGGGAGCAGTACTTC

V gene: TRBV5-4
J gene: TRBJ2-7
clone size: -
D gene: TRBD2
CDR3 protein: CASRKAGTSVGEQYF
CDR3 DNA: TGTGCCAGCAGGAAGGCCGGGACTAGCGTAGGCGAGCAGTACTTC

V gene: TRBV11-1
J gene: TRBJ1-1
clone size: -
D gene: -
CDR3 protein: CASSFRLEAEAFF
CDR3 DNA: TGTGCCAGCAGCTTTAGGTTGGAGGCTGAAGCTTTCTTT

V gene: TRBV6-5
J gene: TRBJ2-1
clone size: -
D gene: TRBD2
CDR3 protein: CASSPSSAGGPGQFF
CDR3 DNA: TGTGCCAGCAGTCCCTCGTCAGCGGGAGGGCCGGGGCAGTTCTTC

V gene: TRBV27
J gene: TRBJ2-1
clone size: -
D gene: -
CDR3 protein: CASSRSGLLGLNEQFF
CDR3 DNA: TGTGCCAGCAGTCGCTCCGGACTTCTTGGGTTAAATGAGCAGTTCTTC

V gene: TRBV19
J gene: TRBJ2-2
clone size: -
D gene: -
CDR3 protein: CATLGHTGELFF
CDR3 DNA: TGTGCCACCCTAGGCCACACCGGGGAGCTGTTTTTT

V gene: TRBV6-6
J gene: TRBJ1-2
clone size: once
D gene: -
CDR3 protein: CASSYTGDSNYGYTF
CDR3 DNA: TGTGCCAGCAGTTACACGGGAGATTCGAACTATGGCTACACCTTC

V gene: TRBV9
J gene: TRBJ2-1
clone size: -
D gene: TRBD2
CDR3 protein: CASSVALREGDNEQFF
CDR3 DNA: TGTGCCAGCAGCGTAGCACTGCGGGAGGGGGACAATGAGCAGTTCTTC

V gene: TRBV27
J gene: TRBJ2-7
clone size: -
D gene: TRBD1
CDR3 protein: CASSLRLDRESSYEQYF
CDR3 DNA: TGTGCCAGCAGTTTACGGCTCGACAGGGAAAGCTCCTACGAGCAGTACTTC

V gene: TRBV28
J gene: TRBJ1-5
clone size: -
D gene: TRBD1
CDR3 protein: CASSLAGVTGVVNSNQPQHF
CDR3 DNA: TGTGCCAGCAGCCTTGCGGGGGTCACAGGGGTGGTTAATAGCAATCAGCCCCAGCATTTT

V gene: TRBV15
J gene: TRBJ2-5
clone size: -
D gene: -
CDR3 protein: CATSRDEVSGEETQYF
CDR3 DNA: TGTGCCACCAGCAGAGATGAGGTTTCCGGGGAAGAGACCCAGTACTTC

V gene: TRBV30
J gene: TRBJ2-5
clone size: -
D gene: TRBD2
CDR3 protein: CAWRLAGETQYF
CDR3 DNA: TGTGCCTGGAGACTAGCGGGCGAGACCCAGTACTTC

V gene: TRBV7-3
J gene: TRBJ2-3
clone size: -
D gene: -
CDR3 protein: CASSKLGQGTDTQYF
CDR3 DNA: TGTGCCAGCAGCAAACTCGGGCAGGGCACAGATACGCAGTATTTT

V gene: TRBV28
J gene: TRBJ2-7
clone size: once
D gene: TRBD2
CDR3 protein: CASSATGLAGIYEQYF
CDR3 DNA: TGTGCCAGCTCAGCTACGGGACTAGCGGGGATCTACGAGCAGTACTTC